Below, 26 T cell receptor beta chains from the same sample are listed, as sequenced in a study of shared clonotypes between healthy human individuals. TCRdb's copy holds only in-frame clones and misses some; the assay was immunoSEQ multiplex PCR. The table includes roughly 1,600,000 clones, approximately 98.5% detected once. Sequenced: naive CD4+ T cells sorted from blood. Indicated subset: CD45RA+ positively selected. The receptor set was obtained from a young man in good health.

The chain employs TRBV4-3 and TRBJ2-5; 10 positions agree with TRBD1. Trimming removed 0 bases from V and 1 base from J; junction bases left unmatched: 5. This CDR3 comprises 17 residues. Per germline, CDR1 LGHNA and CDR2 YSLEER. The chain's CDR3 is CASSQEGTGALQETQYF. The CDR3, as DNA: TGCGCCAGCAGCCAAGAAGGGACAGGGGCCCTCCAAGAGACCCAGTACTTC.

This clone was picked up one time. The V gene is TRBV6-1, the J gene TRBJ2-1; TRBD2 matches 12 bases. V was clipped by 2 bases and J by 4 bases; unmatched bases: 3. From germline, CDR1 is MNHNS and CDR2 SASEGT. The CDR3 extends over 16 amino acids. CDR3 nucleotides: TGTGCCAGCAGTGAACTAGCGGGAGGGCCATACAATGAGCAGTTCTTC. Translated, it gives CASSELAGGPYNEQFF.

Comments on this clone: Other DNA sequences within the sample encode an identical CDR3. This rearrangement joins TRBV9 to TRBJ2-2; 11 nucleotides line up with TRBD2. CDR1 and CDR2 (germline): SGDLS, YYNGEE. With V trimmed by 2 bases and J by 0 bases, 3 bases remained unmatched. The CDR3 length is 17 residues. The CDR3 here is CASSVLAGGTNTGELFF. In DNA, the CDR3 is TGTGCCAGCAGCGTCCTAGCGGGAGGTACGAACACCGGGGAGCTGTTTTTT.

V and J are TRBV4-1 and TRBJ2-2; D remains ambiguous. V was cut by 0 bases and J by 4 bases, with 12 bases left in between. The CDR3 spans 16 residues. Germline V gene lookup returns CDR1 MGHRA and CDR2 YSYEKL. CDR3 sequence reads: CASSQDRMKLTGELFF. CDR3 bases: TGCGCCAGCAGCCAAGATCGCATGAAGCTCACCGGGGAGCTGTTTTTT.

This chain connects TRBV27 to TRBJ2-5, with 11 positions matching TRBD2. J was trimmed by 4 bases and V by 6 bases; bases with no gene match: 25. CDR1 is MNHEY and CDR2 is SMNVEV in the germline V gene (reference sequence). There are 21 residues in the CDR3. CDR3 in amino acids: CASSVGRRRLAGFGRGETQYF. For the CDR3, the DNA is TGTGCCAGCAGCGTAGGGAGGAGGAGACTAGCGGGATTCGGGCGTGGAGAGACCCAGTACTTC.

V is TRBV19 and J is TRBJ2-5; maybe TRBD1 (5 bases). The CDR3 extends over 14 amino acids. The germline V and J ends were trimmed by 3 bases and 5 bases, with 13 bases remaining between them. Germline V gene data show CDR1 as LNHDA and CDR2 as SQIVND (reference sequence). CDR3 protein: CASSISSRAETQYF. The CDR3 nucleotides read TGTGCCAGTAGTATTTCAAGCAGGGCTGAGACCCAGTACTTC. The entire variable domain, with the rest obtained from reference TRBV19 and TRBJ2-5, is as follows: DGGITQSPKYLFRKEGQNVTLSCEQNLNHDAMYWYRQDPGQGLRLIYYSQIVNDFQKGDIAEGYSVSREKKESFPLTVTSAQKNPTAFYLCASSISSRAETQYFGPGTRLLVL.

This clone showed up just once. DNA for the CDR3: TGTGCCAGCAGTTGGGACTCCCTCGCGGGCGAGCAGTACTTC. Translation: CASSWDSLAGEQYF. The V and J genes are TRBV2 and TRBJ2-7; TRBD2 is a possible D gene (6 bases). V was cut by 5 bases and J by 6 bases, with 17 bases left in between. The CDR3 consists of 14 residues. Germline V gene lookup returns CDR1 SNHLY and CDR2 FYNNEI.

The rearrangement joins TRBV5-4 to TRBJ2-2, with D hard to call. Germline V CDR1 and CDR2: SGHNT, YYREEE (reference sequence). V was shortened by 2 bases and J by 6 bases, with 17 bases between the two germline ends. The CDR3 has 16 residues. The CDR3 region is CASSFAGLIPAGELFF. CDR3 coding DNA: TGTGCCAGCAGCTTCGCTGGGTTAATTCCAGCCGGGGAGCTGTTTTTT.

The gene calls are TRBV14 and TRBJ2-7, with D possibly matching TRBD1 (5 bases). Trimming stripped 1 base from V and 4 bases from J, with 17 bases between. The CDR3 covers 16 residues. Germline V gene sequence: CDR1 SGHDN, CDR2 FVKESK. The CDR3 loop is CASSQVGWQGVYEQYF. The CDR3 nucleotides read TGTGCCAGCAGCCAAGTGGGTTGGCAGGGTGTGTACGAGCAGTACTTC.

The chain carries TRBV7-9 and TRBJ2-7, with a weak D call TRBD2 (6 bases). This CDR3 has 14 amino acids. Germline loops: CDR1 SEHNR, CDR2 FQNEAQ (reference sequence). V was cut by 4 bases and J by 2 bases, with 12 bases left in between. CDR3 amino acids: CASSSRRAPYEQYF. Here the CDR3 DNA reads TGTGCCAGCAGCTCAAGGAGGGCTCCCTACGAGCAGTACTTC. The entire variable domain, with the rest obtained from reference TRBV7-9 and TRBJ2-7, is as follows: DTGVSQNPRHKITKRGQNVTFRCDPISEHNRLYWYRQTLGQGPEFLTYFQNEAQLEKSRLLSDRFSAERPKGSFSTLEIQRTEQGDSAMYLCASSSRRAPYEQYFGPGTRLTVT.

A word on this clone: The same CDR3 also results from other DNA sequences found in this sample. The chain combines TRBV18 with TRBJ2-2; the D is unclear. This CDR3 spans 12 amino acids. From germline, CDR1 is KGHSH and CDR2 LQKENI. V shed 5 bases and J shed 2 bases, with 3 bases lying between them. The CDR3 spells CASSANTGELFF. The CDR3 bases are TGTGCCAGCTCAGCCAACACCGGGGAGCTGTTTTTT.

This clone showed up just once. This chain connects TRBV4-1 to TRBJ1-2; 7 bases map to TRBD1. This CDR3 region has 17 residues. Trimming took 0 bases from V and 1 from J; bases not matched to a gene: 8. Germline CDR1 is MGHRA and CDR2 is YSYEKL. The CDR3 is CASSQEDRFVVNYGYTF. CDR3 sequence (DNA): TGCGCCAGCAGCCAAGAGGACAGGTTTGTCGTTAACTATGGCTACACCTTC.

This chain links TRBV4-3 with TRBJ2-6; D may be TRBD1 or TRBD2 (5 bases each). V lost 1 base and J lost 2, with 12 bases in between. CDR1 LGHNA and CDR2 YSLEER come from the germline V gene. The CDR3 consists of 17 residues. CDR3 sequence: CASSQGQVGAGANVLTF. DNA of the CDR3: TGCGCCAGCAGCCAAGGGCAAGTGGGGGCTGGGGCCAACGTCCTGACTTTC.

V usage is TRBV5-1 and J usage is TRBJ2-5, with TRBD2 matching 14 bases. V shed 4 bases and J 4 bases; nucleotides not matched to a gene: 6. The CDR3 has 16 amino acids. From germline, CDR1 is SGHRS and CDR2 YFSETQ. In nucleotides, the CDR3 is TGCGCCAGCAGCGGGGGGACTAGCGGGAGTGCAGAGACCCAGTACTTC. This sequence encodes CASSGGTSGSAETQYF. The whole variable domain, remainder taken from reference TRBV5-1 and TRBJ2-5, is KAGVTQTPRYLIKTRGQQVTLSCSPISGHRSVSWYQQTPGQGLQFLFEYFSETQRNKGNFPGRFSGRQFSNSRSEMNVSTLELGDSALYLCASSGGTSGSAETQYFGPGTRLLVL.

J is TRBJ2-7 and V is TRBV27, with D possibly TRBD1 on 5 matching bases. V was clipped by 0 bases and J by 4 bases, with 10 bases between them. Germline CDR1 is MNHEY and CDR2 is SMNVEV (reference sequence). The CDR3 consists of 14 residues. The CDR3 DNA follows: TGTGCCAGCAGTTTATCGCGGCAGGGTTACGAGCAGTACTTC. Amino acids: CASSLSRQGYEQYF.

The chain is built from TRBV27 and TRBJ2-7; 8 positions match TRBD2. Germline V gene sequence: CDR1 MNHEY, CDR2 SMNVEV (reference sequence). V trimming: 5 bases; J trimming: 2 bases; junction bases outside the gene matches: 11. This CDR3 is built from 16 residues. In nucleotides, the CDR3 is TGTGCCAGCAGTCCGCACCCAAGCGGGAGAGCCTACGAGCAGTACTTC. Protein product: CASSPHPSGRAYEQYF.

The chain uses TRBV29-1 and TRBJ2-1; 9 nucleotides match TRBD1. With 7 bases clipped from V and 5 bases from J, the junction kept 9 bases outside the gene matches. The CDR3 extends over 14 amino acids. Germline-derived CDR1 and CDR2 are SQVTM and ANQGSEA. The CDR3 nucleotides read TGCAGCGCTCCCAACAGGGGGCTGAACAATGAGCAGTTCTTC. It is translated as CSAPNRGLNNEQFF.

The chain employs TRBV18 and TRBJ2-7; 9 bases align to TRBD2. The V gene's germline CDR1 is KGHSH and CDR2 LQKENI. The CDR3 is 16 amino acids. J gave up 3 bases and V 1 base, and 7 bases lay outside the gene matches. The CDR3 is CASSPRPSGKGYEQYF. The DNA of the CDR3 is TGTGCCAGCTCACCACGTCCTAGCGGGAAGGGCTACGAGCAGTACTTC.

V is TRBV7-9 and J is TRBJ1-5; no clear D gene. The V and J ends lost 5 bases and 4 bases respectively, with 12 bases between them. The CDR3 runs to 14 residues. Germline CDR1 reads SEHNR; CDR2 reads FQNEAQ (reference sequence). This CDR3 reads CASSPASVNQPQHF. For the CDR3, the DNA is TGTGCCAGCAGCCCTGCCAGTGTGAATCAGCCCCAGCATTTT. The full variable domain, in which reference TRBV7-9 and TRBJ1-5 provide the parts outside the CDR3, is DTGVSQNPRHKITKRGQNVTFRCDPISEHNRLYWYRQTLGQGPEFLTYFQNEAQLEKSRLLSDRFSAERPKGSFSTLEIQRTEQGDSAMYLCASSPASVNQPQHFGDGTRLSIL.

The J gene is TRBJ2-1, the V gene TRBV10-3, with 14 bases identical to TRBD2. Germline V lookup: CDR1 ENHRY, CDR2 SYGVKD. This CDR3 is built from 14 residues. Trimming took 9 bases from V and 8 from J; bases not matched to a gene: 6. CDR3 protein: CAMGLAGVSDEQFF. In DNA, the CDR3 is TGTGCCATGGGACTAGCGGGAGTTTCCGATGAGCAGTTCTTC.

The V and J genes are TRBV10-3 and TRBJ2-7; TRBD2 matches 10 bases. Trimming at V came to 7 bases and at J to 6 bases, leaving 12 bases not matched to a gene. Germline CDR1 reads ENHRY; CDR2 reads SYGVKD. The CDR3 consists of 15 residues. CDR3 amino acids: CAIKSQASGSLEQYF. For the CDR3, the DNA is TGTGCCATCAAATCACAGGCTAGCGGGAGTCTCGAGCAGTACTTC.

The chain employs TRBV7-2 and TRBJ1-5; D is uncertain. V was trimmed by 1 base and J by 0 bases, leaving 7 bases between them. The CDR3 loop spans 15 amino acids. Germline CDR1 and CDR2: SGHTA and FQGNSA. The CDR3 nucleotides read TGTGCCAGCAGCTTAGAGGCAGCTAGCAATCAGCCCCAGCATTTT. It encodes CASSLEAASNQPQHF.

The gene calls are TRBV7-2 and TRBJ2-3, with 9 bases identical to TRBD2. Trimming at V came to 3 bases and at J to 4 bases, leaving 11 bases not matched to a gene. The CDR3 covers 17 residues. Germline CDR1 is SGHTA and CDR2 is FQGNSA. CDR3 coding DNA: TGTGCCAGCAGCTTTAGCCGCGGGAGGGTTAGGGCAGATACGCAGTATTTT. It codes for CASSFSRGRVRADTQYF.

As DNA, the CDR3 is TGTGCCAGCAGCGGGAAGCGGGGCGGGAGGGTGAACGAGCAGTACTTC. Protein: CASSGKRGGRVNEQYF. This rearrangement joins TRBV7-6 to TRBJ2-7, with TRBD2 matching over 9 bases. CDR3 length: 16 residues. The germline CDR1 and CDR2 sequences are SGHVS and FNYEAQ. V shed 5 bases, J shed 5 bases, and the junction held 13 bases outside the gene matches.

Here the CDR3 reads CASSKSRPYRYEQYF. The DNA for the CDR3 is TGTGCCAGCAGCAAATCGAGACCCTATCGGTACGAGCAGTACTTC. V usage is TRBV21-1 and J usage is TRBJ2-7. TRBV21-1 is deemed a pseudogene. The CDR3 extends over 15 amino acids.

The chain carries TRBV18 and TRBJ1-2; the D is unclear. CDR3 size: 17 residues. V was cut by 3 bases and J by 4 bases, with 21 bases left in between. CDR1 KGHSH and CDR2 LQKENI come from the germline V gene. CDR3 bases: TGTGCCAGCTCACCTAACCCGCTTCGGGAATTCGGCTATGGCTACACCTTC. Protein product: CASSPNPLREFGYGYTF. Using reference TRBV18 and TRBJ1-2 for the parts outside the CDR3, the full variable domain is NAGVMQNPRHLVRRRGQEARLRCSPMKGHSHVYWYRQLPEEGLKFMVYLQKENIIDESGMPKERFSAEFPKEGPSILRIQQVVRGDSAAYFCASSPNPLREFGYGYTFGSGTRLTVV.